This T cell receptor (beta chain) was documented in a study of OX40 agonist ivuxolimab in advanced cancers. Study-wide background: Patients got intravenous ivuxolimab at 0.01 to 10 mg/kg every 2 weeks. Dose-escalation patients had hepatocellular carcinoma, melanoma, renal cell or head and neck cancer. Partial responses occurred in Three dose-escalation patients, one with hepatocellular carcinoma and two with cutaneous melanoma. Study outcomes and limitations: Some patients who did not respond also had low normalized T-cell clonal expansion.

TCRdb's table, derived via immunoSEQ multiplex PCR, lists solely in-frame clones and lacks some. The sample carries about 41,000 clones, 70% to 90% recorded once. About this clone: Its antigen is not known.

V gave up 5 bases and J gave up 2 bases; unmatched junction bases: 2. The CDR3 totals 14 residues. Germline-derived CDR1 and CDR2 are MDHEN and SYDVKM. This chain uses TRBV28 with TRBJ2-7; TRBD2 agrees at 11 bases. This sequence originates from an adult with an advanced solid tumor such as melanoma, head and neck, liver or kidney cancer. The sequencing here drew on CD4+ or CD8+ T cells sorted from blood, taken in a trial of the OX40 agonist ivuxolimab. The DNA of the CDR3 is TGTGCCAGCAGTCGTAGCGGGAGGGCCTACGAGCAGTACTTC. Protein sequence: CASSRSGRAYEQYF. The full variable domain, in which reference TRBV28 and TRBJ2-7 provide the parts outside the CDR3, is DVKVTQSSRYLVKRTGEKVFLECVQDMDHENMFWYRQDPGLGLRLIYFSYDVKMKEKGDIPEGYSVSREKKERFSLILESASTNQTSMYLCASSRSGRAYEQYFGPGTRLTVT.